This entry lists 24 T cell receptor beta chains sequenced from one sample in a study of T cells in Graves' hyperthyroidism and ophthalmopathy. RNA transcripts gave rise to amplified TCR beta CDR3 regions. HTBI primers were employed in a first-round RT-PCR of the TCR CDR3. TCRdb re-derived calls from the multiplex PCR reads in MiXCR, one entry per CDR3 protein. Found here are around 700,000 distinct CDR3 sequences, over 15% of them singletons; the top ten hold over 15%. What was sequenced was blood. The receptors originated from a woman aged 50 to 60 with Graves' hyperthyroidism that later progressed to Graves' ophthalmopathy.

This clonotype was recorded a few times. This chain joins TRBV13 and TRBJ2-1; 12 bases map to TRBD2. The CDR3 consists of 18 residues. Germline assignment: CDR1 PRHDT and CDR2 FYEKMQ (reference sequence). V shed 2 bases and J 0 bases; nucleotides not matched to a gene: 5. The CDR3 sequence is CASSLKGLAGISYNEQFF. The CDR3 nucleotides read TGTGCCAGCAGCTTAAAAGGACTAGCGGGGATCTCCTACAATGAGCAGTTCTTC.

Only a few counts were recorded for this clonotype. V and J are TRBV3-1 and TRBJ1-1, with TRBD1 matching over 8 bases. CDR1 and CDR2 from the germline V gene are LGHDT and YNNKEL (reference sequence). Germline trimming cut 1 base from V and 12 bases from J; bases unmatched to any gene: 4. This CDR3 contains 12 residues. CDR3 coding DNA: TGTGCCAGCAGCCAAGGAGACAGGGGAACTTTCTTT. Translating it yields CASSQGDRGTFF.

The J gene is TRBJ2-1, the V gene TRBV6-2 or TRBV6-3, with TRBD2 as a possible D gene (6 bases). Germline CDR1 and CDR2: MNHEY and SVGEGT. This CDR3 is built from 16 residues. The V end was cut by 2 bases, the J end by 0 bases, with 11 bases between. This CDR3 reads CASSYRGISSYNEQFF. CDR3 nucleotide sequence: TGTGCCAGCAGTTACCGGGGGATTAGCTCCTACAATGAGCAGTTCTTC.

The V and J genes are TRBV20-1 and TRBJ2-1, with TRBD2 matching 14 bases. The J segment lost 9 bases and the V segment lost 1 base, leaving 8 bases of the junction unmatched. The CDR3 consists of 16 residues. Germline V gene lookup returns CDR1 DFQATT and CDR2 SNEGSKA (reference sequence). The CDR3 protein is CSARVRLAGGILEQFF. CDR3 bases: TGCAGTGCTAGAGTCCGACTAGCGGGGGGGATCCTTGAGCAGTTCTTC.

This clonotype was counted at least ten times. The J gene is TRBJ1-1, the V gene TRBV6-5; D is uncertain. The germline V gene has CDR1 MNHEY and CDR2 SVGAGI. V lost 0 bases and J lost 0, with 8 bases in between. The CDR3 totals 15 residues. Here the CDR3 reads CASSYSPSMNTEAFF. For the CDR3, the DNA is TGTGCCAGCAGTTACTCCCCTTCGATGAACACTGAAGCTTTCTTT.

This clonotype came up many times. The rearrangement links TRBV2 to TRBJ1-1; possible D gene TRBD1, 5 bases. V lost 6 bases and J 1 base, leaving 9 bases between the germline ends. The CDR3 extends over 13 amino acids. Germline CDR1 and CDR2: SNHLY and FYNNEI. The chain's CDR3 is CASRGLGNTEAFF. The CDR3 DNA reads TGTGCCAGCAGGGGACTGGGGAACACTGAAGCTTTCTTT.

This clonotype was recorded a few times. The CDR3 sequence: CASTDYNQPQHF. CDR3 DNA: TGTGCCAGCACAGATTACAATCAGCCCCAGCATTTT. The chain links TRBV2 to TRBJ1-5; D not certain. The germline gives CDR1 SNHLY, CDR2 FYNNEI. Between the trimmed V and J ends, which lost 7 bases and 3 bases, there was a span of 7 bases. The CDR3 loop spans 12 amino acids.

This clonotype was counted many times. The V call is TRBV6-1, the J call TRBJ1-5; D is perhaps TRBD1 (6 bases). This CDR3 comprises 15 residues. Trimming pared 2 bases from V and 0 bases from J, leaving 8 bases between. CDR1 is MNHNS, CDR2 SASEGT, per germline. The CDR3 DNA sequence: TGTGCCAGCAGTGAAAACAGGGTTAGCAATCAGCCCCAGCATTTT. It specifies CASSENRVSNQPQHF.

In its sample, this clonotype was seen a few times. The J gene is TRBJ2-1, the V gene TRBV10-3; D possibly uses TRBD1 or TRBD2 (5 bases each). V was shortened by 6 bases and J by 5 bases, with 11 bases between the two germline ends. Germline-derived CDR1 and CDR2 are ENHRY and SYGVKD. This CDR3 is built from 13 residues. CDR3 in amino acids: CAISAGTNNEQFF. The CDR3 nucleotides read TGTGCCATCAGCGCCGGGACCAACAATGAGCAGTTCTTC.

CDR3 in amino acids: CASSGLPGLAPYNEQFF. The CDR3, as DNA: TGTGCCAGCAGTGGCCTCCCGGGGTTAGCCCCCTACAATGAGCAGTTCTTC. This chain uses TRBV6-1 with TRBJ2-1; tentative D call: TRBD2 (5 bases). The CDR3 loop spans 17 amino acids. Trimming cost V 4 bases and J 2 bases, with 18 bases left between them. Germline V gene lookup returns CDR1 MNHNS and CDR2 SASEGT.

This clonotype has ten or more counts. This chain connects TRBV11-2 to TRBJ1-1; no reliable D call. CDR1 and CDR2 from the germline V gene are SGHAT and FQNNGV. The CDR3 spans 14 residues. V was trimmed by 0 bases and J by 7 bases, leaving 12 bases between them. DNA of the CDR3: TGTGCCAGCAGCTTAGACCCGGGGTCAATTGAAGCTTTCTTT. Translating it yields CASSLDPGSIEAFF.

This clonotype was detected ten times or more. The chain couples TRBV5-1 to TRBJ1-1; 11 bases are a match to TRBD1. With 4 bases clipped from V and 5 bases from J, the junction kept 10 bases outside the gene matches. Looked up from germline, CDR1 is SGHRS and CDR2 is YFSETQ. The CDR3 runs 16 residues. CDR3 sequence: CASSLPPGTGGTEAFF. The CDR3 nucleotides are TGCGCCAGCAGCCTCCCACCCGGGACAGGGGGAACTGAAGCTTTCTTT.

This clonotype has ten or more counts. The chain carries TRBV10-3 and TRBJ1-2, with 12 bases fitting TRBD1. The CDR3 runs 16 residues. Germline assignment: CDR1 ENHRY and CDR2 SYGVKD. With 6 bases clipped from V and 2 bases from J, the junction kept 7 bases outside the gene matches. Here the CDR3 DNA reads TGTGCCATCAGCGCTACGGGGACAGGGGGCAACTATGGCTACACCTTC. As protein: CAISATGTGGNYGYTF.

The chain has TRBV20-1 and TRBJ2-4; D is unresolved. CDR1 and CDR2 (germline): DFQATT, SNEGSKA (reference sequence). The CDR3 is 16 amino acids. Trimming removed 5 bases from V and 0 bases from J, with 17 bases in between. CDR3 DNA: TGCAGTGCTCGACTCCGGCCGACCAAAGCCAAAAACATTCAGTACTTC. Translated, it gives CSARLRPTKAKNIQYF.

In its sample, this clonotype was seen many times. This chain joins TRBV5-1 and TRBJ2-7, with D possibly TRBD1 on 5 matching bases. Trimming shortened V by 0 bases and J by 0 bases, and 7 bases separated the two germline ends. Germline assignment: CDR1 SGHRS and CDR2 YFSETQ. CDR3 size: 14 residues. CDR3 residues: CASSLGTLSYEQYF. The CDR3 region has the DNA TGCGCCAGCAGCTTGGGGACACTCTCCTACGAGCAGTACTTC.

Comments on this clonotype: A single base separates this from a much larger clone, so it may be a read error. This chain links TRBV2 with TRBJ1-5, with a weak D call TRBD1 (6 bases). V lost 5 bases to trimming and J lost 3 bases, with 11 bases between them. The germline V gene has CDR1 SNHLY and CDR2 FYNNEI. The CDR3 runs to 14 residues. The DNA of the CDR3 is TGTGCCAGCAGTCCCGGGACACTCAATCAGCCCCAGCATTTT. It translates to CASSPGTLNQPQHF.

This clonotype showed up just a few times. One junction end does not reproduce the germline sequence, and a read error may be involved. The rearrangement links TRBV30 to TRBJ2-5; D gene unclear. The CDR3 runs 12 residues. The germline V gene has CDR1 GTSNPN and CDR2 SVGIG (reference sequence). CDR3 sequence (DNA): TGTGCCCGGAGTGTAAAAGGCTTGGACCAGTACTTC. Translated: CARSVKGLDQYF.

The gene calls are TRBV7-2 and TRBJ1-2; D perhaps matches TRBD1 (5 bases). The germline V gene encodes CDR1 SGHTA and CDR2 FQGNSA. The CDR3 has 12 residues. Trimming took off 5 bases at V and 8 bases at J, with 12 bases between the two ends. As DNA, the CDR3 is TGTGCCAGCAGCCGGGACCTGATGGGCTACACCTTC. This sequence encodes CASSRDLMGYTF.

The chain carries TRBV24-1 and TRBJ2-1, with 11 positions matching TRBD2. V was pared by 3 bases and J by 5 bases, with 8 bases of the junction left unmatched. The germline CDR1 and CDR2 sequences are KGHDR and SFDVKD. This CDR3 is 17 amino acids long. CDR3 region: CATSDASSGGFNNEQFF. CDR3 nucleotides: TGTGCCACCAGTGATGCTTCTAGCGGGGGGTTTAACAATGAGCAGTTCTTC.

The chain links TRBV9 to TRBJ1-6; D is possibly TRBD1 (5 bases). The CDR3 consists of 15 residues. CDR1 and CDR2 (germline): SGDLS, YYNGEE. Trimming pared 2 bases from V and 7 bases from J, leaving 13 bases between. The DNA for the CDR3 is TGTGCCAGCAGCGTTGGTGGGGCGGAAAATTCACCCCTCCACTTT. This codes for CASSVGGAENSPLHF.

This clonotype was observed at least ten times. The CDR3 DNA follows: TGCGCCAGCACGCTTGCACAGGGGGCATCCTACGAGCAGTACTTC. Translated, it gives CASTLAQGASYEQYF. This chain connects TRBV5-1 to TRBJ2-7, with 9 bases matching TRBD1. CDR1 is SGHRS and CDR2 is YFSETQ in the germline V gene. The CDR3 runs 15 residues. V lost 6 bases to trimming and J lost 1 base; unmatched junction nucleotides: 8. The complete variable domain, with remaining parts taken from reference TRBV5-1 and TRBJ2-7, reads KAGVTQTPRYLIKTRGQQVTLSCSPISGHRSVSWYQQTPGQGLQFLFEYFSETQRNKGNFPGRFSGRQFSNSRSEMNVSTLELGDSALYLCASTLAQGASYEQYFGPGTRLTVT.

This clonotype has only a few counts. The chain employs TRBV7-9 and TRBJ1-2, with D perhaps TRBD1 (5 bases). In germline, CDR1 is SEHNR, CDR2 FQNEAQ (reference sequence). The CDR3 loop spans 17 amino acids. Trimming removed 2 bases at V and 3 bases at J, with 19 bases between. The CDR3 DNA sequence: TGTGCCAGCAGCTTATACAGAACCACGGGACTACACTATGGCTACACCTTC. Its translation is CASSLYRTTGLHYGYTF.

This clonotype has a single count. J is TRBJ1-5 and V is TRBV7-9, with D unresolved. CDR1 and CDR2 (germline): SEHNR, FQNEAQ (reference sequence). The V end was cut by 1 base, the J end by 7 bases, with 11 bases between. The CDR3 covers 14 residues. The DNA of the CDR3 is TGTGCCAGCAGCTTAGAGGGCCGGCAACAGCCCCAGCATTTT. Encoded protein: CASSLEGRQQPQHF.

The chain carries TRBV14 and TRBJ2-3, with 8 nucleotides matching TRBD1. The ends lost 3 bases at V and 11 bases at J; junction bases unmatched: 4. The CDR3 contains 12 residues. Germline V CDR1 and CDR2: SGHDN, FVKESK. CDR3 protein: CASSQDRVMQYF. CDR3 in DNA: TGTGCCAGCAGCCAGGACAGGGTAATGCAGTATTTT.